The T cell receptor beta chain described here comes from a study of T cell responses to AZD1222 COVID-19 vaccine. At the level of the study: Pooled in the analysis were second doses at about 4 or about 12 weeks. Broader study findings: Close to half of spike-specific TCRs reportedly recognize unmutated variant regions. The donor cohort was predominantly white British with a female majority, and clonal diversity may have been underestimated. Spike was spanned by vaccine-associated CD4 TCRs, with dominance at 160-218 and 743-854.

Comments on this clone: Its antigen is not identified.

Germline V gene sequence: CDR1 SGHNT, CDR2 YYREEE (reference sequence). This CDR3 contains 13 residues. V lost 5 bases and J lost 6; bases outside the gene matches: 4. Method: immunoSEQ multiplex PCR; TCRdb's copy keeps in-frame clones and lacks some. Seen here are more than 95,000 clones, approximately 88% observed once, and the top ten hold around 2.5%. This specimen was peripheral blood, taken on day 0 of AZD1222 vaccination. This TCR was recovered from an adult in good health. This chain links TRBV5-4 with TRBJ1-2; 10 bases match TRBD1. CDR3 coding DNA: TGTGCCAGCAGGCAGGACAGGGGGAATGGCTACACCTTC. The encoded protein is CASRQDRGNGYTF. Full variable domain (remainder filled in from reference TRBV5-4 and TRBJ1-2): ETGVTQSPTHLIKTRGQQVTLRCSSQSGHNTVSWYQQALGQGPQFIFQYYREEENGRGNFPPRFSGLQFPNYSSELNVNALELDDSALYLCASRQDRGNGYTFGSGTRLTVV.